The clone carrying this T cell receptor (beta chain) rates as medium-sized. Clones were sequenced by immunoSEQ multiplex PCR, and TCRdb holds only the in-frame ones, with some missing. The sample includes over 20,000 clones, roughly 43% seen only once; the top ten take about 0.7%. This specimen belongs to a study of graft-versus-host responses after intestinal transplantation. The CDR3 runs 14 residues. Trimming at V came to 0 bases and at J to 2 bases, leaving 0 bases not matched to a gene. Germline V CDR1 and CDR2: MNHEY, SVGAGI. The plating included approximately 200,000 irradiated, violet-dye-labeled stimulator cells together with approximately 200,000 CFSE-labeled responder cells.

The chain uses TRBV6-5 and TRBJ1-2, with 7 nucleotides matching TRBD1. This receptor was obtained from a human patient who received an intestinal transplant. This specimen consisted of alloreactive CD4+ T cells from a mixed lymphocyte reaction culture, obtained before intestinal transplant. This sample's subset: CFSE-low proliferating T cells sorted from approximately 6-day pre-transplant mixed lymphocyte reaction (GvH or HvG direction). The CDR3 here is CASSYSTGNYGYTF. Here the CDR3 DNA reads TGTGCCAGCAGTTACTCGACAGGGAACTATGGCTACACCTTC.